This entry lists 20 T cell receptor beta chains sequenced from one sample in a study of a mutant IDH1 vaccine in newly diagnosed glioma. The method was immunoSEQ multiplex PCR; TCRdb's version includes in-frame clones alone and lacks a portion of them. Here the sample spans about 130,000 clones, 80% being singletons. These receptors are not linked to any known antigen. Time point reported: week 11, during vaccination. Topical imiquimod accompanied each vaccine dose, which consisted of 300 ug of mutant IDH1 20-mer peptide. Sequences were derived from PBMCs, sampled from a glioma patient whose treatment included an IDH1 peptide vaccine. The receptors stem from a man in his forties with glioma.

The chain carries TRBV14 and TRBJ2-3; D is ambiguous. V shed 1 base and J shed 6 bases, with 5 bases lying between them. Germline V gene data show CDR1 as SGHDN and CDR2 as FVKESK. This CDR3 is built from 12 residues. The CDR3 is CASSQVPDTQYF. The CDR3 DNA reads TGTGCCAGCAGCCAAGTCCCGGATACGCAGTATTTT.

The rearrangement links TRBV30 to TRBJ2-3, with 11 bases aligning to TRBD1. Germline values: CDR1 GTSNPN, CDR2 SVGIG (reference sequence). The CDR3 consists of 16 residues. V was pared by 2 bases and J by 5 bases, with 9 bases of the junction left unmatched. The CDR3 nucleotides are TGTGCCTGGAGTCCCGGACAGGGGGCGATTGGAGATACGCAGTATTTT. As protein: CAWSPGQGAIGDTQYF.

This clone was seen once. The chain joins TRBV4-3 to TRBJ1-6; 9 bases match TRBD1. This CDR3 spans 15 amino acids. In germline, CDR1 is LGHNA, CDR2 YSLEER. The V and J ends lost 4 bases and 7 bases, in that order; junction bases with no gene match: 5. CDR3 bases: TGCGCCAGCAGCCCATCGGGACAGGGAAATTCACCCCTCCACTTT. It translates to CASSPSGQGNSPLHF.

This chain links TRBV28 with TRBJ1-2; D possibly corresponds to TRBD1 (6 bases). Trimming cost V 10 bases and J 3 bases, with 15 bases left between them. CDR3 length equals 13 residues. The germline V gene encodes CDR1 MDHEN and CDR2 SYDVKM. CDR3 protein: CATMTGNDYGYTF. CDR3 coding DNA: TGTGCCACCATGACAGGAAATGACTATGGCTACACCTTC.

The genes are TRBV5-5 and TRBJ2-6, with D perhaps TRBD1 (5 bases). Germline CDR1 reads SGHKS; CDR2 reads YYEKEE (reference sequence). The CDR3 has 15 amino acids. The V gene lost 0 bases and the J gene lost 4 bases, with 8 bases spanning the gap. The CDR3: CASSLEGAGANVLTF. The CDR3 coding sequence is TGTGCCAGCAGCTTGGAAGGGGCCGGGGCCAACGTCCTGACTTTC.

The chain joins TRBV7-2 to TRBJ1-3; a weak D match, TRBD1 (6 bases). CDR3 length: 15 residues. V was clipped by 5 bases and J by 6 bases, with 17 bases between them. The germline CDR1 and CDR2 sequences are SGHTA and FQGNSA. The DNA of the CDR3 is TGTGCCAGCAGCCCCCCCGGGGGCGGCGCAAACACCATATATTTT. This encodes CASSPPGGGANTIYF.

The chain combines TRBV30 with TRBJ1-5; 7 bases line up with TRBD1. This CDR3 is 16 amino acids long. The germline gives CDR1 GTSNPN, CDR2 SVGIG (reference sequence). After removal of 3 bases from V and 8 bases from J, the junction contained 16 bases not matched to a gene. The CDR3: CAWSPLADRSNEPQHF. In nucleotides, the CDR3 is TGTGCCTGGAGCCCGCTTGCGGACAGGTCCAACGAGCCCCAGCATTTT.

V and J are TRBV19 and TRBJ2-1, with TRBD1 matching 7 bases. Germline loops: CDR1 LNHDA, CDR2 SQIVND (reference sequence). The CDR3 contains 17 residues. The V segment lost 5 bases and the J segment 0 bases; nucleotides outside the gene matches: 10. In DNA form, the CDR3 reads TGTGCCAGTAGTTTAGGGCCCACAGGGGACTCCTACAATGAGCAGTTCTTC. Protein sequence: CASSLGPTGDSYNEQFF.

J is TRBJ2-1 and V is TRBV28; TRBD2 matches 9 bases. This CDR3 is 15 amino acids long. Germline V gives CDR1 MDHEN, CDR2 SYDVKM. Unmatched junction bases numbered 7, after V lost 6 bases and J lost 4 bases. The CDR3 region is CASSPTSGIYNEQFF. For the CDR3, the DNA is TGTGCCAGCAGCCCGACTAGCGGTATTTACAATGAGCAGTTCTTC.

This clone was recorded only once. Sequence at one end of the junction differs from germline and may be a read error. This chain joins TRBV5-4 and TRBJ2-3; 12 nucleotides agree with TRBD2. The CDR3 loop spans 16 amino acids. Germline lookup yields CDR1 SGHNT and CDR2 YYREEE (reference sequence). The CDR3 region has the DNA TGCGCCAGCAGCCGGGGGACTAGCGGGAGCACAGATACGCAGTATTTT. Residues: CASSRGTSGSTDTQYF.

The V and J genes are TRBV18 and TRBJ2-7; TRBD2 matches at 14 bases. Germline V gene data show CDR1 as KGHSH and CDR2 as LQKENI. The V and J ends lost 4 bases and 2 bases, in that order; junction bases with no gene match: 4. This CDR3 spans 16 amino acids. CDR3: CASSQGLAGGPYEQYF. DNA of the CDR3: TGTGCCAGCTCACAAGGACTAGCGGGAGGACCCTACGAGCAGTACTTC.

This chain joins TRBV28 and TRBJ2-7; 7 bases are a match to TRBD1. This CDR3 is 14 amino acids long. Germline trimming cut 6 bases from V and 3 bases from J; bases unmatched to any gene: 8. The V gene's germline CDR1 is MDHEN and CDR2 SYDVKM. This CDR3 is CASRTPGTDYEQYF. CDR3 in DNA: TGTGCCAGCAGAACCCCCGGGACAGACTACGAGCAGTACTTC.

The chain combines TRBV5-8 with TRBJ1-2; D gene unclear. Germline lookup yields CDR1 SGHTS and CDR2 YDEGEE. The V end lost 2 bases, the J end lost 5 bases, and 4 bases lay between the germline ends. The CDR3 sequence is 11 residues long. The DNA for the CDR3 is TGTGCCAGCAGCTTCGCGTATGGCTACACCTTC. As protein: CASSFAYGYTF. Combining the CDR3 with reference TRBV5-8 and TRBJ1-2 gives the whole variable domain EAGVTQSPTHLIKTRGQQATLRCSPISGHTSVYWYQQALGLGLQFLLWYDEGEERNRGNFPPRFSGRQFPNYSSELNVNALELEDSALYLCASSFAYGYTFGSGTRLTVV.

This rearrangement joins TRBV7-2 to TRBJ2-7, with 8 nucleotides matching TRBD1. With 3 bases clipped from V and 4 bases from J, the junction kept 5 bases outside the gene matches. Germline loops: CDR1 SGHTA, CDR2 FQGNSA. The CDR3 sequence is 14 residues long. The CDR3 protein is CASSFGQGVYEQYF. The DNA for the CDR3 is TGTGCCAGCAGCTTCGGACAGGGCGTATACGAGCAGTACTTC.

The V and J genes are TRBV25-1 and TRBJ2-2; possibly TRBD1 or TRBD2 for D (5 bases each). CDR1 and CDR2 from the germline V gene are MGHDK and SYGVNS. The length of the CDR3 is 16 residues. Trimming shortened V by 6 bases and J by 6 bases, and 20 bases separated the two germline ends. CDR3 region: CASRPSTTGTPGELFF. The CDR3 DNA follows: TGTGCCAGCAGACCAAGTACGACGGGGACCCCCGGGGAGCTGTTTTTT.

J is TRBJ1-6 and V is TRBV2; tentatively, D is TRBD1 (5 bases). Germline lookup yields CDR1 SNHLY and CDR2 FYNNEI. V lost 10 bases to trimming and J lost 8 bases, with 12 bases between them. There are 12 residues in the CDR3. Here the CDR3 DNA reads TGTGCCAAAAGTGGAGGGGATTCACCCCTCCACTTT. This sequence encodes CAKSGGDSPLHF.

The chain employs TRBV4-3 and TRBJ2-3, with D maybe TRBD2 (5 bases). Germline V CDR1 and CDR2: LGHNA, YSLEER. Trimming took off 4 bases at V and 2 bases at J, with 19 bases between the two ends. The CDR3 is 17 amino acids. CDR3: CASSLEPNPGSTDTQYF. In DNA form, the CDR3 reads TGCGCCAGCAGCCTGGAACCGAACCCGGGGTCCACAGATACGCAGTATTTT.

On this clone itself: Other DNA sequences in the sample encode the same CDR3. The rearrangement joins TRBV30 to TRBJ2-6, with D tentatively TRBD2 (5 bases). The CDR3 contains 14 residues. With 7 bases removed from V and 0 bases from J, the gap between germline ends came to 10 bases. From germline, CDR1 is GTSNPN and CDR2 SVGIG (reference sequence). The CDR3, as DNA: TGTGCCTCCCTTCGGGGCTCTGGGGCCAACGTCCTGACTTTC. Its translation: CASLRGSGANVLTF.

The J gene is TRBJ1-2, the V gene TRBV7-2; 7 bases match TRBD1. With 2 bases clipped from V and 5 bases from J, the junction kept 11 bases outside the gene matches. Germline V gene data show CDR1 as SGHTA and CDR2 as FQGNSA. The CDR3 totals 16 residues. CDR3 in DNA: TGTGCCAGCAGCTTACGGACAGGCAGCAACTCTTATGGCTACACCTTC. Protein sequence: CASSLRTGSNSYGYTF.

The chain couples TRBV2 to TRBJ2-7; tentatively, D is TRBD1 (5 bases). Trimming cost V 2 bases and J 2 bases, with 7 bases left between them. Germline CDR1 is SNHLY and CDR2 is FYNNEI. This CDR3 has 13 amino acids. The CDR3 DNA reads TGTGCCAGCAGTGAAACAGGACCCTACGAGCAGTACTTC. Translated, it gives CASSETGPYEQYF.